A single sample is the source of the 18 T cell receptor beta chains below, sequenced in a study of blood T cell repertoires in COVID-19. Clones were read by immunoSEQ multiplex PCR, and TCRdb kept only the in-frame ones, dropping some. The table shows fewer than 200,000 clones, with 88% occurring only once. Sample: PBMCs or T cells enriched from blood (not recorded which). These receptors were obtained from a woman in her late teens or twenties who had recovered from COVID-19.

Here the CDR3 DNA reads TGTGCCAGCAGTTCCACAGAGAACACTGAAGCTTTCTTT. Its protein product is CASSSTENTEAFF. V and J are TRBV12-3 or TRBV12-4 and TRBJ1-1; D is uncertain. The CDR3 has 13 amino acids. V dropped 4 bases and J dropped 1 base, with 7 bases sitting between them.

The J gene is TRBJ1-1, the V gene TRBV27; tentatively, D is TRBD1 (5 bases). V lost 5 bases and J 1 base, leaving 11 bases between the germline ends. Germline V gives CDR1 MNHEY, CDR2 SMNVEV (reference sequence). The length of the CDR3 is 14 residues. The CDR3 sequence is CASSRWGGNTEAFF. The CDR3 DNA follows: TGTGCCAGCAGTCGGTGGGGGGGGAACACTGAAGCTTTCTTT.

A single count supports this clone. The CDR3 sequence: CASSATNGNTIYF. CDR3 in DNA: TGTGCCAGCAGCGCGACAAATGGAAACACCATATATTTT. V is TRBV9 and J is TRBJ1-3; no clear D. Germline loops: CDR1 SGDLS, CDR2 YYNGEE. The CDR3 spans 13 residues. V was shortened by 3 bases and J by 3 bases, with 7 bases between the two germline ends.

The chain's CDR3 is CASSLIGRGAGSNQPQHF. The DNA for the CDR3 is TGTGCCAGCAGCTTAATTGGTCGGGGGGCGGGGAGCAATCAGCCCCAGCATTTT. This sequence joins TRBV7-2 and TRBJ1-5, with D tentatively TRBD1 (6 bases). Per germline, CDR1 SGHTA and CDR2 FQGNSA. The CDR3 has 18 residues. Trimming removed 2 bases from V and 1 base from J, with 18 bases in between. The full variable domain, with the rest looked up from reference TRBV7-2 and TRBJ1-5, is GAGVSQSPSNKVTEKGKDVELRCDPISGHTALYWYRQSLGQGLEFLIYFQGNSAPDKSGLPSDRFSAERTGGSVSTLTIQRTQQEDSAVYLCASSLIGRGAGSNQPQHFGDGTRLSIL.

This clone was picked up one time. The chain links TRBV19 to TRBJ2-5; 12 bases fit TRBD2. CDR3 length: 16 residues. The germline CDR1 and CDR2 sequences are LNHDA and SQIVND (reference sequence). J lost 4 bases, V lost 3 bases, and 6 bases had no gene match. The chain's CDR3 is CASSIPLAGGRETQYF. CDR3 sequence (DNA): TGTGCCAGTAGTATCCCTCTAGCGGGGGGGCGAGAGACCCAGTACTTC.

The V and J genes are TRBV2 and TRBJ1-2; D may be TRBD1 (6 bases). CDR1 is SNHLY, CDR2 FYNNEI, per germline. CDR3 length: 15 residues. Deletions cut 2 bases from V and 4 bases from J, with 14 bases between. CDR3 coding DNA: TGTGCCAGCAGTGAACCTTTGAGGGGGATCTATGGCTACACCTTC. Protein: CASSEPLRGIYGYTF.

The chain carries TRBV7-6 and TRBJ2-3, with D possibly being TRBD2 (5 bases). The CDR3 spans 18 residues. V lost 5 bases and J 0 bases, leaving 21 bases between the germline ends. Germline assignment: CDR1 SGHVS and CDR2 FNYEAQ. The CDR3 sequence: CASSLLGAGPTSTDTQYF. The CDR3 coding sequence is TGTGCCAGCAGCCTCCTAGGTGCGGGTCCTACTAGCACAGATACGCAGTATTTT.

The chain links TRBV7-8 to TRBJ2-5; 10 nucleotides line up with TRBD2. The J segment lost 4 bases and the V segment lost 5 bases, leaving 13 bases of the junction unmatched. CDR1 is SGHVS and CDR2 is FQNEAQ in the germline V gene. There are 17 residues in the CDR3. The CDR3 DNA reads as TGTGCCAGCAGCCCCCAGCGACTAGCGGGTCGGCCAGAGACCCAGTACTTC. Translation: CASSPQRLAGRPETQYF.

The chain has TRBV11-2 and TRBJ1-6; D is ambiguous. The germline gives CDR1 SGHAT, CDR2 FQNNGV. CDR3 length: 14 amino acids. The V end was cut by 6 bases, the J end by 5 bases, with 11 bases between. The CDR3 DNA reads as TGTGCCAGCAGAAAGCCCTTTAATAATTCACCCCTCCACTTT. Translated: CASRKPFNNSPLHF.

This rearrangement joins TRBV24-1 to TRBJ1-1; D gene ambiguous. V shed 7 bases and J shed 3 bases, with 11 bases lying between them. Germline V gene lookup returns CDR1 KGHDR and CDR2 SFDVKD. The CDR3 loop spans 13 amino acids. In DNA, the CDR3 is TGTGCCACCAGATCTAGCAGTTACACTGAAGCTTTCTTT. Translation gives CATRSSSYTEAFF.

This clone appeared a single time. This chain connects TRBV7-9 to TRBJ1-4; the match to TRBD1 covers 9 bases. This CDR3 is built from 19 residues. Germline CDR1 SEHNR, CDR2 FQNEAQ (reference sequence). V trimming: 6 bases; J trimming: 0 bases; junction bases outside the gene matches: 14. CDR3 DNA sequence: TGTGCCAGCAGTCGAGTCCCGGGACAGGGAGAGGCAACTAATGAAAAACTGTTTTTT. Translating gives CASSRVPGQGEATNEKLFF.

The chain couples TRBV28 to TRBJ1-4; a possible D gene is TRBD1 (5 bases). Trimming removed 2 bases from V and 6 bases from J, with 10 bases in between. This CDR3 region has 14 residues. CDR1 and CDR2 from the germline V gene are MDHEN and SYDVKM. The CDR3 loop reads CASSLAGMDEKLFF. The CDR3 DNA follows: TGTGCCAGCAGTTTAGCAGGGATGGATGAAAAACTGTTTTTT.

In its sample, this clone was seen once. J is TRBJ2-3 and V is TRBV2; tentative D call: TRBD2 (7 bases). The CDR3 runs to 14 residues. Germline V gene sequence: CDR1 SNHLY, CDR2 FYNNEI. The V gene lost 8 bases and the J gene lost 1 base, with 13 bases spanning the gap. As DNA, the CDR3 is TGTGCCAGCCAAATAGGGGGGGGCACAGATACGCAGTATTTT. This encodes CASQIGGGTDTQYF. The variable domain in full, completed from reference TRBV2 and TRBJ2-3, reads EPEVTQTPSHQVTQMGQEVILRCVPISNHLYFYWYRQILGQKVEFLVSFYNNEISEKSEIFDDQFSVERPDGSNFTLKIRSTKLEDSAMYFCASQIGGGTDTQYFGPGTRLTVL.

This clone has only one observation. The chain couples TRBV7-9 to TRBJ1-1; tentative D call: TRBD1 (6 bases). V lost 6 bases and J lost 1, with 12 bases in between. Germline CDR1 and CDR2: SEHNR and FQNEAQ (reference sequence). The length of the CDR3 is 14 residues. This CDR3 is CASSPKDRNTEAFF. The CDR3 DNA reads as TGTGCCAGCAGTCCCAAGGACAGGAACACTGAAGCTTTCTTT.

The chain employs TRBV7-8 and TRBJ1-5, with a tentative D call TRBD1 (5 bases). This CDR3 spans 14 amino acids. In germline, CDR1 is SGHVS, CDR2 FQNEAQ. V shed 3 bases and J shed 4 bases, with 10 bases lying between them. CDR3 protein: CASSFPGDNQPQHF. CDR3 nucleotides: TGTGCCAGCAGCTTCCCGGGGGATAATCAGCCCCAGCATTTT.

The V and J genes are TRBV7-2 and TRBJ1-5; D remains unclear. V was cut by 3 bases and J by 9 bases, with 18 bases left in between. The germline V gene encodes CDR1 SGHTA and CDR2 FQGNSA. This CDR3 has 15 residues. The CDR3 DNA follows: TGTGCCAGCAGCTTCACAGTTCCGAAAGACGGGCCCCAGCATTTT. Translated, it gives CASSFTVPKDGPQHF.

The chain uses TRBV18 and TRBJ2-5; tentative D call: TRBD1 (6 bases). The CDR3 consists of 14 residues. CDR1 and CDR2 (germline): KGHSH, LQKENI. Trimming pared 6 bases from V and 4 bases from J, leaving 15 bases between. DNA of the CDR3: TGTGCCAGCTCGCCAGGGGAGTGGGCAGAGACCCAGTACTTC. As protein: CASSPGEWAETQYF.

This clone has a single count. V and J are TRBV19 and TRBJ2-5; perhaps TRBD2 as D (5 bases). Germline CDR1 and CDR2: LNHDA and SQIVND (reference sequence). This CDR3 has 16 residues. Trimming shortened V by 6 bases and J by 5 bases, and 22 bases separated the two germline ends. CDR3 loop: CASSGLWAGFPETQYF. Here the CDR3 DNA reads TGTGCCAGTAGCGGATTGTGGGCGGGCTTTCCGGAGACCCAGTACTTC.